These 30 T cell receptor beta chains came from one sample sequenced in a study of regulatory T cells in long-lasting Graves disease. With iRepertoire HTBI primers and Arm-PCR of CDR3 regions, TCR beta libraries were built. MiXCR was run by TCRdb on the multiplex PCR reads, yielding one entry per CDR3 protein. Among 400,000 to 500,000 distinct CDR3 sequences listed, 15% were seen once. Stated time point: newly diagnosed GD, antithyroid drugs for less than 3 months. The TCR library was prepared using RNA isolated from PBMCs. This sample also belongs to another study, concerning T cells in Graves' hyperthyroidism and ophthalmopathy.

The source material was peripheral blood mononuclear cells (PBMCs), sampled at new diagnosis, from a patient treated with antithyroid drugs. The receptors here all came from a woman in her twenties or thirties with Graves disease.

This clonotype was found many times. This sequence joins TRBV2 and TRBJ2-2, with TRBD1 as a possible D gene (6 bases). CDR1 and CDR2 from the germline V gene are SNHLY and FYNNEI. The germline V and J ends were trimmed by 4 bases and 5 bases, with 17 bases remaining between them. The CDR3 is 16 amino acids. The CDR3 coding sequence is TGTGCCAGCAGTGTCCAGGATCGTCAGGGGACCGGGGAGCTGTTTTTT. It translates to CASSVQDRQGTGELFF.

The J gene is TRBJ1-5, the V gene TRBV12-3 or TRBV12-4, with TRBD1 identical over 7 bases. The CDR3 extends over 14 amino acids. Trimming took 6 bases from V and 7 from J; bases not matched to a gene: 9. This CDR3 reads CASSGSRGSQPQHF. The CDR3, as DNA: TGTGCCAGCAGCGGATCCAGGGGGAGCCAGCCCCAGCATTTT.

The V gene is TRBV24-1, the J gene TRBJ2-1; 13 bases fit TRBD2. Losses at the gene ends were 10 bases for V and 9 bases for J; bases not matched to a gene: 8. CDR3 size: 14 residues. CDR1 KGHDR and CDR2 SFDVKD come from the germline V gene. This chain's CDR3 is CATAGTSGTSEQFF. The CDR3 DNA reads as TGTGCCACAGCCGGGACTAGCGGGACTAGTGAGCAGTTCTTC.

Remarks on this clonotype: This may be a read error, as it is one base from a much larger clone. The chain combines TRBV7-9 with TRBJ2-1; 8 bases are a match to TRBD2. The germline V gene has CDR1 SEHNR and CDR2 FQNEAQ (reference sequence). After removal of 4 bases from V and 5 bases from J, the junction contained 13 bases not matched to a gene. The CDR3 spans 17 residues. CDR3 loop: CASSSPRTGGLHNEQFF. The CDR3 DNA reads as TGTGCCAGCAGCTCCCCCCGGACGGGAGGGCTGCACAATGAGCAGTTCTTC.

There are many counts of this clonotype. The chain links TRBV28 to TRBJ1-1, with D hard to call. The germline V gene has CDR1 MDHEN and CDR2 SYDVKM. The germline V and J ends were trimmed by 2 bases and 4 bases, with 14 bases remaining between them. The CDR3 covers 15 residues. CDR3 in amino acids: CASSLGDQELTEAFF. CDR3 nucleotides: TGTGCCAGCAGTTTAGGGGATCAGGAGCTCACTGAAGCTTTCTTT.

About this clonotype: Since a much larger clone is just one base distant, this may be a read error. The chain couples TRBV19 to TRBJ1-2; 10 bases fit TRBD1. The CDR3 runs to 15 residues. V was clipped by 5 bases and J by 4 bases; unmatched bases: 7. Germline values: CDR1 LNHDA, CDR2 SQIVND (reference sequence). CDR3 coding DNA: TGTGCCAGTAGTGCCTGGGACAGGGGACTCTATGGCTACACCTTC. Protein: CASSAWDRGLYGYTF. Using reference TRBV19 and TRBJ1-2 for the parts outside the CDR3, the full variable domain is DGGITQSPKYLFRKEGQNVTLSCEQNLNHDAMYWYRQDPGQGLRLIYYSQIVNDFQKGDIAEGYSVSREKKESFPLTVTSAQKNPTAFYLCASSAWDRGLYGYTFGSGTRLTVV.

The CDR3 protein is CASSYQVGGRKLFF. The CDR3, as DNA: TGTGCCAGCAGTTACCAGGTTGGAGGGCGAAAACTGTTTTTT. V gene TRBV6-5 combines with J gene TRBJ1-4; no reliable D call. CDR3 length: 14 amino acids. Trimming removed 2 bases from V and 10 bases from J, with 14 bases in between. CDR1 is MNHEY and CDR2 is SVGAGI in the germline V gene.

In its sample, this clonotype was seen a few times. The chain joins TRBV30 to TRBJ1-2, with D possibly matching TRBD1 (5 bases). CDR3 size: 14 residues. Looked up from germline, CDR1 is GTSNPN and CDR2 is SVGIG (reference sequence). V dropped 1 base and J dropped 3 bases, with 12 bases sitting between them. The CDR3 here is CAWSATPGDYGYTF. CDR3 in DNA: TGTGCCTGGAGTGCGACACCGGGGGACTATGGCTACACCTTC.

On this clonotype: Given a far larger clone just one base away, this is likely a sequencing read error. DNA for the CDR3: TGTGCCAGCGGCTTAGATAGGACGGGCGGCGATACGCAGTATTTT. This gives the protein CASGLDRTGGDTQYF. This sequence joins TRBV7-9 and TRBJ2-3; D gene ambiguous. Germline CDR1 is SEHNR and CDR2 is FQNEAQ (reference sequence). The CDR3 sequence is 15 residues long.

This clonotype was observed at least ten times. The chain links TRBV6-2 or TRBV6-3 to TRBJ2-7; D not resolved. The CDR3 spans 13 residues. The germline gives CDR1 MNHEY, CDR2 SVGEGT. Trimming pared 0 bases from V and 5 bases from J, leaving 8 bases between. The CDR3 DNA reads as TGTGCCAGCAGTTACTCGATAGGCAACGAGCAGTACTTC. It is translated as CASSYSIGNEQYF.

This clonotype was recorded many times. The J gene is TRBJ2-2, the V gene TRBV27; perhaps D is TRBD1 or TRBD2 (5 bases each). Germline CDR1 is MNHEY and CDR2 is SMNVEV (reference sequence). The CDR3 contains 16 residues. V was cut by 3 bases and J by 0 bases, with 11 bases left in between. CDR3 loop: CASSLYEGTNTGELFF. As DNA, the CDR3 is TGTGCCAGCAGTTTGTATGAGGGGACGAACACCGGGGAGCTGTTTTTT.

This clonotype was recorded a few times. The chain employs TRBV2 and TRBJ1-5; 7 bases are shared with TRBD1. The CDR3 is made up of 13 amino acids. Germline-derived CDR1 and CDR2 are SNHLY and FYNNEI. Trimming at V came to 6 bases and at J to 6 bases, leaving 5 bases not matched to a gene. The CDR3 DNA follows: TGTGCCAGCAGGCTACAGGGGTCTCAGCCCCAGCATTTT. Translation: CASRLQGSQPQHF.

The CDR3 nucleotides are TGCGCCAGCAGCTTACGGACGGAATTCTCTGGAAACACCATATATTTT. It specifies CASSLRTEFSGNTIYF. The chain joins TRBV5-1 to TRBJ1-3; D not resolved. Germline CDR1 reads SGHRS; CDR2 reads YFSETQ. Trimming cost V 2 bases and J 0 bases, with 12 bases left between them. This CDR3 comprises 16 residues.

The chain combines TRBV28 with TRBJ2-1, with 15 nucleotides matching TRBD2. Germline CDR1 is MDHEN and CDR2 is SYDVKM. This CDR3 contains 20 residues. The J segment lost 0 bases and the V segment lost 5 bases, leaving 11 bases of the junction unmatched. The DNA of the CDR3 is TGTGCCAGCAGTCAACCGGGACTAGCGGGAGGTAGAAGCTCCTACAATGAGCAGTTCTTC. It translates to CASSQPGLAGGRSSYNEQFF.

Ten or more counts support this clonotype. The chain is built from TRBV30 and TRBJ2-7; D could derive from TRBD1 or TRBD2 (5 bases each). The V gene lost 2 bases and the J gene lost 2 bases, with 13 bases spanning the gap. The CDR3 runs to 14 residues. Germline CDR1 and CDR2: GTSNPN and SVGIG (reference sequence). The CDR3 DNA sequence: TGTGCCTGGAGTACCGGGACGGTAGCCTACGAGCAGTACTTC. Protein sequence: CAWSTGTVAYEQYF.

The chain links TRBV15 to TRBJ2-3; TRBD2 is a possible D gene (5 bases). The CDR3 is made up of 16 amino acids. V lost 1 base and J 0 bases, leaving 11 bases between the germline ends. Germline-derived CDR1 and CDR2 are LNHNV and YYDKDF (reference sequence). CDR3 loop: CATSRGGGPSTDTQYF. In DNA, the CDR3 is TGTGCCACCAGCAGAGGAGGAGGACCGAGCACAGATACGCAGTATTTT. Supplemented by reference TRBV15 and TRBJ2-3, the full variable domain reads DAMVIQNPRYQVTQFGKPVTLSCSQTLNHNVMYWYQQKSSQAPKLLFHYYDKDFNNEADTPDNFQSRRPNTSFCFLDIRSPGLGDTAMYLCATSRGGGPSTDTQYFGPGTRLTVL.

This clonotype was counted many times. V gene TRBV28 combines with J gene TRBJ2-5, with 10 nucleotides matching TRBD2. Germline values: CDR1 MDHEN, CDR2 SYDVKM. The CDR3 consists of 18 residues. Unmatched junction bases numbered 12, after V lost 3 bases and J lost 2 bases. This chain's CDR3 is CASSFWWTSGKRQETQYF. The CDR3 DNA sequence: TGTGCCAGCAGTTTCTGGTGGACTAGCGGAAAAAGACAAGAGACCCAGTACTTC.

This clonotype was observed many times. The chain links TRBV18 to TRBJ1-6; TRBD1 matches 9 bases. This CDR3 has 15 amino acids. Unmatched junction bases numbered 4, after V lost 3 bases and J lost 7 bases. Per the germline V gene, CDR1 is KGHSH and CDR2 is LQKENI. The CDR3 spells CASSPGTGWNSPLHF. In nucleotides, the CDR3 is TGTGCCAGCTCACCGGGGACAGGGTGGAATTCACCCCTCCACTTT.

This clonotype was seen at least ten times. The chain combines TRBV9 with TRBJ2-7; D uncertain. CDR1 and CDR2 from the germline V gene are SGDLS and YYNGEE. V dropped 0 bases and J dropped 2 bases, with 15 bases sitting between them. The CDR3 is made up of 16 amino acids. The CDR3 nucleotides read TGTGCCAGCAGCGTAGCTTCCGGACCGACCCCCTACGAGCAGTACTTC. It specifies CASSVASGPTPYEQYF.

This clonotype was recorded at least ten times. The chain joins TRBV28 to TRBJ2-2, with TRBD2 as a possible D gene (6 bases). The CDR3 extends over 14 amino acids. Germline V CDR1 and CDR2: MDHEN, SYDVKM. Trimming pared 7 bases from V and 1 base from J, leaving 10 bases between. CDR3 sequence reads: CASTLALNTGELFF. CDR3 coding DNA: TGTGCCAGCACCCTAGCGCTGAACACCGGGGAGCTGTTTTTT.

In this sample, this clonotype turned up many times. The J gene is TRBJ2-7, the V gene TRBV3-1; the D is unclear. The germline V and J ends were trimmed by 4 bases and 6 bases, with 13 bases remaining between them. Germline V gives CDR1 LGHDT, CDR2 YNNKEL (reference sequence). CDR3 size: 13 residues. CDR3 coding DNA: TGTGCCAGCAGCCCCCCTGGTCTGGCCGAGCAGTACTTC. It encodes CASSPPGLAEQYF.

This clonotype was recorded many times. J is TRBJ1-1 and V is TRBV2; D might be TRBD1 (5 bases). Germline loops: CDR1 SNHLY, CDR2 FYNNEI. The CDR3 contains 15 residues. The V end lost 1 base, the J end lost 4 bases, and 13 bases lay between the germline ends. DNA of the CDR3: TGTGCCAGCAGTGAAGAGGGCAGGGCGGGCACTGAAGCTTTCTTT. This codes for CASSEEGRAGTEAFF.

This clonotype was observed at least ten times. The chain uses TRBV28 and TRBJ2-1; 12 bases are shared with TRBD1. This CDR3 has 15 amino acids. Germline V lookup: CDR1 MDHEN, CDR2 SYDVKM. Losses at the gene ends were 10 bases for V and 8 bases for J; bases not matched to a gene: 12. Here the CDR3 reads CATEPGQGAYDEQFF. The DNA for the CDR3 is TGTGCCACCGAGCCGGGACAGGGGGCTTATGATGAGCAGTTCTTC.

V usage is TRBV5-1 and J usage is TRBJ2-2; D is uncertain. V lost 6 bases and J 0 bases, leaving 9 bases between the germline ends. The CDR3 length is 14 residues. Germline V gives CDR1 SGHRS, CDR2 YFSETQ. CDR3 sequence reads: CASTRASNTGELFF. The CDR3 nucleotides are TGCGCCAGCACCCGGGCTTCGAACACCGGGGAGCTGTTTTTT.

This clonotype appeared many times. The rearrangement uses TRBV5-8 and TRBJ2-7, with D possibly matching TRBD2 (6 bases). Deletions cut 1 base from V and 3 bases from J, with 17 bases between. CDR1 SGHTS and CDR2 YDEGEE come from the germline V gene. The CDR3 spans 16 residues. The CDR3 nucleotides read TGTGCCAGCAGCTTGACCACGGGACTGATCGTCTACGAGCAGTACTTC. Residues: CASSLTTGLIVYEQYF.

This clonotype was counted at least ten times. The chain combines TRBV28 with TRBJ1-2; D is possibly TRBD1 (5 bases). The V gene's germline CDR1 is MDHEN and CDR2 SYDVKM. The CDR3 extends over 14 amino acids. V dropped 0 bases and J dropped 6 bases, with 11 bases sitting between them. The CDR3 reads CASSLWGTDHGYTF. The DNA for the CDR3 is TGTGCCAGCAGTTTATGGGGGACGGACCATGGCTACACCTTC.

This clonotype appeared a few times. The chain is built from TRBV15 and TRBJ2-1, with a tentative D call TRBD2 (5 bases). There are 17 residues in the CDR3. Germline V gene lookup returns CDR1 LNHNV and CDR2 YYDKDF (reference sequence). Trimming pared 1 base from V and 0 bases from J, leaving 13 bases between. The CDR3 DNA follows: TGTGCCACCAGCAGAGGAGCGACGGCGGGCTCCTACAATGAGCAGTTCTTC. Translation: CATSRGATAGSYNEQFF.

This clonotype occurred many times. The genes are TRBV6-1 and TRBJ2-1, with D perhaps TRBD2 (6 bases). CDR1 is MNHNS, CDR2 SASEGT, per germline. The ends were cut back, 3 bases at V and 2 bases at J, with 8 bases in the middle. The CDR3 sequence is 14 residues long. The CDR3 nucleotides read TGTGCCAGCAGTGAGGCTAGCGCCTACAATGAGCAGTTCTTC. It is translated as CASSEASAYNEQFF.

The V gene is TRBV28, the J gene TRBJ2-1; D call uncertain. CDR3 size: 11 residues. Germline V gene lookup returns CDR1 MDHEN and CDR2 SYDVKM. Trimming removed 1 base from V and 11 bases from J, with 6 bases in between. Written as DNA, the CDR3 is TGTGCCAGCAGTTTATCTACGAAGCAGTTCTTC. The encoded protein is CASSLSTKQFF. Full variable domain (outside the CDR3, taken from reference TRBV28 and TRBJ2-1): DVKVTQSSRYLVKRTGEKVFLECVQDMDHENMFWYRQDPGLGLRLIYFSYDVKMKEKGDIPEGYSVSREKKERFSLILESASTNQTSMYLCASSLSTKQFFGPGTRLTVL.

The chain is built from TRBV5-1 and TRBJ2-7; 7 nucleotides match TRBD2. The germline V gene encodes CDR1 SGHRS and CDR2 YFSETQ. This CDR3 contains 15 residues. V gave up 4 bases and J gave up 4 bases; unmatched junction bases: 11. The CDR3 nucleotides read TGCGCCAGCAGCCTCGGGGGGAGGGGCGGGTACGAGCAGTACTTC. Its translation: CASSLGGRGGYEQYF.